This is a list of T cell receptor beta chains from one sample in a study of regulatory T cells in long-lasting Graves disease. TCRdb fed the multiplex PCR reads into MiXCR, producing one record per CDR3 protein. The sample lists approximately 350,000 distinct CDR3 sequences; roughly 12% were seen once. This same sample was also part of a study on T cells in Graves' hyperthyroidism and ophthalmopathy.

Specimen: peripheral blood mononuclear cells (PBMCs), collected at new diagnosis, from a patient treated with antithyroid drugs. Every receptor here comes from a woman aged 18-30 years with Graves disease. Both conserved end residues are part of each CDR3. Size is omitted from some rows. Given values are once, few, many or a class for expanded clones.

V gene	J gene	clone size	CDR3 protein
TRBV7-9	TRBJ1-1	few	CASLKQGATEAFF
TRBV5-4	TRBJ1-1	many	CASSSRVETEAFF
TRBV7-9	TRBJ1-5	many	CASSLVGDQPQHF
TRBV6-2/TRBV6-3	TRBJ1-4	-	CASRTNARTGGVGATNEKLFF
TRBV6-1	TRBJ1-2	many	CASSPDRGRVYGYTF
TRBV12-3/TRBV12-4	TRBJ2-3	many	CASTASTGGTDTQYF
TRBV20-1	TRBJ1-1	many	CSAEAGAQGTEAFF
TRBV7-2	TRBJ2-1	many	CASSRTLPSSYNEQFF
TRBV18	TRBJ2-7	many	CASSPIPYSYEQYF
TRBV4-1	TRBJ1-1	many	CASSQDLAAGFGTEAFF
TRBV28	TRBJ1-2	many	CASRDKAPHIRLGYGYTF
TRBV24-1	TRBJ2-1	many	CATSDWGSSGSDEQFF
TRBV12-5	TRBJ1-5	many	CASGLAPGGVSNQPQHF
TRBV14	TRBJ2-1	-	CASSQDQALGYNEQFF
TRBV6-1	TRBJ1-6	once	CASRGAGRGSPLHF
TRBV18	TRBJ1-4	many	CASSPTVGQGLFEKLFF
TRBV6-2/TRBV6-3	TRBJ2-2	-	CASSYSPGQANTGELFF
TRBV5-1	TRBJ2-7	many	CASSWEQGYEQYF